This T cell receptor (beta chain) was recovered during a study of control samples from healthy donors and cancer patients. V was trimmed by 4 bases and J by 4 bases, leaving 12 bases between them. Germline V CDR1 and CDR2: SGHRS, YFSETQ. The CDR3 contains 14 residues. Clones were read by immunoSEQ multiplex PCR, and TCRdb kept only the in-frame ones, dropping some. The sample records some 410,000 clones, approximately 92% being singletons. The receptor comes from a man aged 35-49 years with head and neck cancer. V usage is TRBV5-1 and J usage is TRBJ1-5, with D possibly TRBD1 on 5 matching bases. The sequenced sample was PBMCs. For the CDR3, the DNA is TGCGCCAGCAGCGCGGGACTTCAAAATCAGCCCCAGCATTTT. This gives the protein CASSAGLQNQPQHF.